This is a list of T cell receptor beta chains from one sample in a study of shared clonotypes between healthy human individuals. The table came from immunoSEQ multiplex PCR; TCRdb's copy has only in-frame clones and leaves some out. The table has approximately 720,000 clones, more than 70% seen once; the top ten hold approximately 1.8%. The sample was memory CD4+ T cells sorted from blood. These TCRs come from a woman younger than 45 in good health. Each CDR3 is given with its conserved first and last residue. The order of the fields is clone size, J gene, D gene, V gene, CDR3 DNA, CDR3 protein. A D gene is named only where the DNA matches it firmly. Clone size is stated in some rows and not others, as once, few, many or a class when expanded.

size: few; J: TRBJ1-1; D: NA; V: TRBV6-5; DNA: TGTGCCAGCTTGTCCCGGACTGAAGCTTTCTTT; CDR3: CASLSRTEAFF
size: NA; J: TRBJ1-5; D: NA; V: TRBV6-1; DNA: TGTGCCAGCAGTGAAGCGGCGGGCAGTCAGCATTTT; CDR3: CASSEAAGSQHF
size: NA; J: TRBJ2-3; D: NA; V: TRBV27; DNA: TGTGCCAGCAGTCCTGGACCCTCGTGGCTTAGAGATACGCAGTATTTT; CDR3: CASSPGPSWLRDTQYF
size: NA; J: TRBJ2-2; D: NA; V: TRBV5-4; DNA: TGTGCCAGCAGCCACCCAACTAAAGATAACACCGGGGAGCTGTTTTTT; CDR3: CASSHPTKDNTGELFF
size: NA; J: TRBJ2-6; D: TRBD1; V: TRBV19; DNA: TGTGCCAGTAGTATACAGGGGGCCCCAAGCTCTGGGGCCAACGTCCTGACTTTC; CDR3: CASSIQGAPSSGANVLTF
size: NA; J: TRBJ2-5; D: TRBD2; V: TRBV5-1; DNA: TGCGCCAGCAGCTTGGGACTAGCGGGATTACAAGAGACCCAGTACTTC; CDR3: CASSLGLAGLQETQYF
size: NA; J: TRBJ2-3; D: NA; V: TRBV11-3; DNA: TGTGCCAGCAGCTTAGGGGGGAGTATGTATACGCAGTATTTT; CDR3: CASSLGGSMYTQYF
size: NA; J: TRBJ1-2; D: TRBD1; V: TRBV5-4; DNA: TGTGCCAGCAAAGTTCAGGGGGAGGACTATGGCTACACCTTC; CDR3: CASKVQGEDYGYTF
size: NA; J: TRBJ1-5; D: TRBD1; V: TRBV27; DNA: TGTGCCAGCAGCCCTGGCGGGACAGGGCTCAATCAGCCCCAGCATTTT; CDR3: CASSPGGTGLNQPQHF
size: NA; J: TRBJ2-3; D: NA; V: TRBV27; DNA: TGTGCCAGCAGTTTATCTGGGACCATCTCAGATACGCAGTATTTT; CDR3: CASSLSGTISDTQYF
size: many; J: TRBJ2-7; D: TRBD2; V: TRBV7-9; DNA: TGTGCCAGCAGCTTAGGCCGGGGACTACTCTACGAGCAGTACTTC; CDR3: CASSLGRGLLYEQYF
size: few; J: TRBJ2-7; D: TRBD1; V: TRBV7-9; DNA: TGTGCCAGCAGTATACAGGGGGTACTAACTGAGCAGTACTTC; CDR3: CASSIQGVLTEQYF
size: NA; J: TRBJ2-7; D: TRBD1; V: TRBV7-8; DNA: TGTGCCAGCAGCGAACCGGGACAGAGACCCTACGAGCAGTACTTC; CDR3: CASSEPGQRPYEQYF
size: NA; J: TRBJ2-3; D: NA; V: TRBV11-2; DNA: TGTGCCAGCAGGGCTATCCGGGGGACCAGCACAGATACGCAGTATTTT; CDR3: CASRAIRGTSTDTQYF
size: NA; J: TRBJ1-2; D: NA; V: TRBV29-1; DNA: TGCAGCGTTGCGGTCGAGGTTATAGGCTACACCTTC; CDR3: CSVAVEVIGYTF
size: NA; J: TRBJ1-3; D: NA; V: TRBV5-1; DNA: TGCGCCAGCAGCTTGATGCCAGGCTCTGGAAACACCATATATTTT; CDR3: CASSLMPGSGNTIYF
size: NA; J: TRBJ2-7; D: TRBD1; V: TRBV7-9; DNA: TGTGCCAGCAGCTTACCGACGGAAAGGGGGCACGAGCAGTACTTC; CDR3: CASSLPTERGHEQYF
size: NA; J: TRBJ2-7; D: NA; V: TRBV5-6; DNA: TGTGCCAGCAGGACATCACAGGGCTACGAGCAGTACTTC; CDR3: CASRTSQGYEQYF
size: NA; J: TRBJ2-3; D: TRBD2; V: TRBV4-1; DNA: TGCGCCAGCAGCTTTCCGGGACTAGCGGGTTCCTCCCCCACAGATACGCAGTATTTT; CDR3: CASSFPGLAGSSPTDTQYF
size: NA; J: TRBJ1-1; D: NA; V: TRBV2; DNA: TGTGCCAGCAGTGAAGCGGGACAAAAAGCTTTCTTT; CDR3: CASSEAGQKAFF
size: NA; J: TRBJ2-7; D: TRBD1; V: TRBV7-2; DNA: TGTGCCAGCTCGCTGTCGACAGGGAAGGGCGAGCAGTACTTC; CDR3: CASSLSTGKGEQYF
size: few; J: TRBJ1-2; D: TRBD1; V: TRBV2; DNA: TGTGCCAGCAGTGATAGGTTTGGGACAGGACCCGCGTATGGCTACACCTTC; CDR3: CASSDRFGTGPAYGYTF
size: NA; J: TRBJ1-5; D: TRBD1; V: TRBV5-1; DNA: TGCGCCATCTCTACGACAGGGGGGAAGGCCCAGCATTTT; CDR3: CAISTTGGKAQHF
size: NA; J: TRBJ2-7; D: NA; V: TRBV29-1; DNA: TGCAGCGCCAAAAGTGGGGTAGCCATATACGAGCAGTACTTC; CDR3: CSAKSGVAIYEQYF
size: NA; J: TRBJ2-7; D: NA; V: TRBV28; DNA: TGTGCCAGCTTAACAGGGACCTACGAGCAGTACTTC; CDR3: CASLTGTYEQYF
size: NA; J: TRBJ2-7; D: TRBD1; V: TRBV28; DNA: TGTGCCAGCAGCCCGTCAGGGGGTCCCTCCTACGAGCAGTACTTC; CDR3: CASSPSGGPSYEQYF
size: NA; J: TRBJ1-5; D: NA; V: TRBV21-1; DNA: TGTGCCAGCAATGAAAGTGTGGTCGGTAAAGGGGGACGGGAAAATCAGCCCCAGCATTTT; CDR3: CASNESVVGKGGRENQPQHF
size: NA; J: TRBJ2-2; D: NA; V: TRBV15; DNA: TGTGCCACCAGCAGGGGATCTACTAGTACCGGGGAGCTGTTTTTT; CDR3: CATSRGSTSTGELFF